The rows below give T cell receptor beta chains drawn from one sample of a study of cytomegalovirus exposure and HLA in healthy donors. Libraries were prepared by immunoSEQ multiplex PCR; TCRdb keeps only in-frame clonotypes and omits some of them. Of some 170,000 clones listed, 80% to 90% are singletons. What was sequenced was PBMCs. The receptors shown here come from a woman between 18 and 29 years old in good health and CMV-seropositive. Each CDR3 is given with its conserved first and last residue. A D gene is named only where the DNA matches it firmly. Rows may omit the clone size; those that give it use once, few, many or a size class.

TRBJ2-7 | NA | TRBV9 | NA | TGTGCCAGCAGCGTAGGTGGCAGCTACGAGCAGTACTTC | CASSVGGSYEQYF
TRBJ2-5 | NA | TRBV2 | TRBD2 | TGTGCCATAGGAAGCGGGGGTATCGAGACCCAGTACTTC | CAIGSGGIETQYF
TRBJ1-1 | NA | TRBV6-5 | NA | TGTGCCAGCAGCGGGGTCCGGGGGGCTTTCTTT | CASSGVRGAFF
TRBJ1-1 | NA | TRBV27 | TRBD1 | TGTGCCAGCAGTACAGGGGGCACTGAAGCTTTCTTT | CASSTGGTEAFF
TRBJ2-5 | NA | TRBV4-2 | NA | TGTGCCAGCAGCCAAGACCATACGGGGCAAGAGACCCAGTACTTC | CASSQDHTGQETQYF
TRBJ2-1 | NA | TRBV6-5 | NA | TGTGCCAGCAGTTACTCCCGGGGGTCTCCGGAGCAGTTCTTC | CASSYSRGSPEQFF
TRBJ2-1 | NA | TRBV29-1 | TRBD1 | TGCAGCGTTGGGGGACAGGCCAACTCCTACAATGAGCAGTTCTTC | CSVGGQANSYNEQFF
TRBJ2-5 | once | TRBV4-1 | TRBD2 | TGCGCCAGCAGCCAAGAGGAGATAGAGCGCGGGGGGCGGGAGACCCAGTACTTC | CASSQEEIERGGRETQYF
TRBJ2-7 | NA | TRBV5-4 | TRBD1 | TGTGCCAGCAGCTTGGTAGGGACAGGGGGCAGGTACGAGCAGTACTTC | CASSLVGTGGRYEQYF
TRBJ2-5 | NA | TRBV5-4 | NA | TGTGCCAGCAGCCAAGGGGGGGCCCGGGAGACCCAGTACTTC | CASSQGGARETQYF
TRBJ2-3 | once | TRBV5-6 | NA | TGTGCCAGCAGCAGCCGGGACTGGCACACAGATACGCAGTATTTT | CASSSRDWHTDTQYF
TRBJ2-7 | NA | TRBV5-1 | NA | TGCGCCAGCAGCCGACAGAGCTCCTACGAGCAGTACTTC | CASSRQSSYEQYF
TRBJ1-2 | NA | TRBV20-1 | NA | TGCAGTCCCGGAGTGGGGGCTGGCTACACCTTC | CSPGVGAGYTF
TRBJ2-5 | NA | TRBV4-3 | NA | TGCGCCAGCAGCCAAGGACAGTTTGATCTCATAGAGACCCAGTACTTC | CASSQGQFDLIETQYF
TRBJ2-7 | few | TRBV15 | NA | TGTGCCACCAGCAGACTCACCGGGGGGACAACCTACGAGCAGTACTTC | CATSRLTGGTTYEQYF
TRBJ1-1 | NA | TRBV15 | NA | TGTGCCACCAGCAGAGTTCAATTGAACACTGAAGCTTTCTTT | CATSRVQLNTEAFF
TRBJ1-1 | NA | TRBV6-5 | NA | TGTGCCAGCAGTGGAGAACAGGGCTGGGGCACTGAAGCTTTCTTT | CASSGEQGWGTEAFF
TRBJ1-2 | NA | TRBV5-1 | NA | TGCGCCAGCAGCCCAATTTTTGAAGGACGGGAGTGGGGCTACACCTTC | CASSPIFEGREWGYTF
TRBJ2-4 | NA | TRBV5-4 | TRBD2 | TGTGCCAGCAGCCTCGCGAAGGGACTAGGGGACATTCAGTACTTC | CASSLAKGLGDIQYF
TRBJ1-2 | NA | TRBV7-6 | TRBD1 | TGTGCCAGCAGCCCCCGACAGGGTCCCTCGTTATACTATGGCTACACCTTC | CASSPRQGPSLYYGYTF
TRBJ1-2 | NA | TRBV5-4 | NA | TGTGCCACCAATGTAGGGGCGAATGGCTACACCTTC | CATNVGANGYTF
TRBJ1-2 | NA | TRBV7-9 | NA | TGTGCCAGCAGCCGAGAGGCCGATGGCTACACCTTC | CASSREADGYTF
TRBJ2-1 | NA | TRBV5-1 | NA | TGCGCCAGCACCTTATCTAGCCCCACCTACAATGAGCAGTTCTTC | CASTLSSPTYNEQFF
TRBJ2-3 | NA | TRBV21-1 | NA | TGTGCCAGCAGCAACTCCCGGGACAGAGGTAATACGCAGTATTTT | CASSNSRDRGNTQYF